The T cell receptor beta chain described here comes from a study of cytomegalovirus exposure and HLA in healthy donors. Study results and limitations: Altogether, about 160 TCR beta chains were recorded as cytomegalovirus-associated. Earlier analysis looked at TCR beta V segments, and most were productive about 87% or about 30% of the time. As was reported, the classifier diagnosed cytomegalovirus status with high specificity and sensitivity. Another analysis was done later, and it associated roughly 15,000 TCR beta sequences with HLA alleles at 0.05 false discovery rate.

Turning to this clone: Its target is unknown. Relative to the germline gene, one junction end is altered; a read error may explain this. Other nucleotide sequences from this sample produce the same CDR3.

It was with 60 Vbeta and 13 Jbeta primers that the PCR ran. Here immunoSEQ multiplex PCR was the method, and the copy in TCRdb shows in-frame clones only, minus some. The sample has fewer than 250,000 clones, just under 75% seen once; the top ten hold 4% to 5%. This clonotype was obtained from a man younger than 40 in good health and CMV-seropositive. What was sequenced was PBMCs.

As DNA, the CDR3 is TGTGCTTGGAGCCGACAGGGGAGCAATCAGCCCCAGCATTTT. Translation: CAWSRQGSNQPQHF. V is TRBV30 and J is TRBJ1-5, with 8 bases fitting TRBD1. From germline, CDR1 is GTSNPN and CDR2 SVGIG (reference sequence). The CDR3 contains 14 residues.